Described below is a single T cell receptor beta chain sequence and its context. The clone's antigen remains unknown. No per-base quality is available; no much larger clone lies one base away. The V end gives up 1 base and the J end 7 bases, leaving 3 bases in the junction not matched to a gene. From the cysteine up to the phenylalanine, the CDR3 has a length of 13 residues. The entry retains the CDR3 DNA only, 39 bases that are in frame from base 1. Sequences LNHNV (CDR1) and YYDKDF (CDR2) are obtained from the germline V gene (reference sequence). TCR cDNA was synthesized by 5'RACE template switching, which introduced a universal primer site and unique molecular identifiers. Priming of cDNA synthesis was performed from both the TCR alpha and TCR beta constant segments. Library amplification used two PCR steps, and the second PCR step added sample barcodes and sequencing adapters. Libraries were sequenced on Illumina HiSeq 2500 (2x100 bp) or NovaSeq (2x150 bp). In the source study's methods: Reads were demultiplexed and collapsed into UMI consensus sequences with MIGEC, and V(D)J alignment was performed with MiXCR. Vaccine-responding clonotypes were identified with edgeR using replicate PBMC samples, with FDR below 0.01 and a log2 fold change above 5 up to day 15 being required. Bulk clonotypes were assigned CD4 or CD8 identity according to which sequenced CD4 or CD8 repertoire held them at higher abundance. TCRdb reworked the public reads: Q25 trimming with fastp, MiXCR clone assembly, productive beta chains retained. Duplicate CDR3 protein sequences are folded into a single record with the most common DNA and genes. In this record, the V and J calls reflect TCRdb's handling and not the investigators' own analysis. This sample is represented by nearly 350,000 distinct CDR3 sequences; about 7.8% of them were singletons. The top ten hold roughly a sixth of the sample.

This sample's treatment or condition label indicates: live attenuated yellow fever vaccine strain. At each blood-draw timepoint, two biological replicates of bulk PBMCs were obtained. PBMCs were isolated from peripheral blood using a standard Ficoll-Paque protocol. RNA was extracted with TriZol from bulk PBMCs, CD4 and CD8 fractions, and dextramer-positive and dextramer-negative fractions. The data derive from a study of T cells after yellow fever vaccination (dated by TCRdb to the late 2010s). About the full investigation: Libraries from fractions with low cell numbers were prepared with the SMART-Seq v4 Ultra Low Input RNA kit. Two healthy male donors made up the cohort, one aged 18 to 29 years and the other aged 30 to 40 years. Blood samples were taken at several timepoints before and after primary and secondary immunization, and bulk PBMC replicates and cell subsets were isolated. To follow T-cell clones before and after both primary and booster YFV17D yellow fever vaccination, bulk TCR alpha and beta repertoires underwent longitudinal sequencing. The paper as a whole reports these results and caveats: After the booster, most of the clones that had expanded following primary vaccination were detected again (96% of CD4 and more than 85% of CD8), which suggests that memory was broadly maintained. FACS-sorted repertoires could contain abundant contaminating clonotypes from the bulk population, so computational filtering was required. Only a couple of donors were included in the study, so the extent to which the findings can be generalized is limited. Compared with the primary T-cell response, the secondary T-cell response was weaker but faster, peaking on day 5 rather than day 15. A small share of clonotypes was detected in both CD4 and CD8 compartments, with the overlap likely arising from convergent recombination.

The chain is encoded by TRBV15 joined to TRBJ1-1, with 7 bases aligning to TRBD1. This sample comprised PBMCs, obtained roughly 45 days after the first yellow fever vaccination. The TCR comes from a man between 18 and 29 years old who received the YFV17D yellow fever vaccine. The CDR3 sequence is CATSRGNRGEAFF. In nucleotide form, the sequence is TGTGCCACCAGCAGAGGGAACAGGGGTGAAGCTTTCTTT. With the portions outside the CDR3 filled from the reference TRBV15 and TRBJ1-1 genes, the complete variable region becomes DAMVIQNPRYQVTQFGKPVTLSCSQTLNHNVMYWYQQKSSQAPKLLFHYYDKDFNNEADTPDNFQSRRPNTSFCFLDIRSPGLGDTAMYLCATSRGNRGEAFFGQGTRLTVV.